This T cell receptor beta chain was sequenced during a study of T cells in Graves' hyperthyroidism and ophthalmopathy. Trimming took 2 bases from V and 0 from J; bases not matched to a gene: 3. The CDR3 sequence is 16 residues long. Germline CDR1 and CDR2: MNHNS and SASEGT. This clonotype was counted between two and nine times. Template material for amplifying TCR beta CDR3 regions consisted of RNA transcripts. A first-round RT-PCR of the TCR CDR3 used the HTBI primer set. TCRdb re-called the multiplex PCR reads through MiXCR, storing one row per CDR3 protein. In the table there are about 770,000 distinct CDR3 sequences, 18% of which are singletons. The blood specimen was taken at initial hyperthyroidism diagnosis, before any ophthalmopathy symptoms.

The specimen sequenced was blood. The chain has TRBV6-1 and TRBJ2-3, with TRBD2 matching over 9 bases. The origin of this receptor is a woman between 45 and 60 years old with Graves' hyperthyroidism that later progressed to Graves' ophthalmopathy. CDR3 in amino acids: CASSERAGGSTDTQYF. The CDR3 DNA reads TGTGCCAGCAGTGAAAGGGCGGGAGGGAGCACAGATACGCAGTATTTT.